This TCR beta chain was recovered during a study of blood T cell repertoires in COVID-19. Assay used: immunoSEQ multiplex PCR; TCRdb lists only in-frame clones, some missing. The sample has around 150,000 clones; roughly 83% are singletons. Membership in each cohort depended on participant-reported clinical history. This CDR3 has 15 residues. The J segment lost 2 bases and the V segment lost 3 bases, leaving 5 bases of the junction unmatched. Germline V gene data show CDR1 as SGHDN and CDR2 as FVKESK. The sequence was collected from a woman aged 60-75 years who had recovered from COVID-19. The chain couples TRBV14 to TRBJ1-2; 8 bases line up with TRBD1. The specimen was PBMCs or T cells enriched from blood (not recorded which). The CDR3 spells CASSQLTGANYGYTF. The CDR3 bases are TGTGCCAGCAGCCAGCTGACAGGGGCCAACTATGGCTACACCTTC.